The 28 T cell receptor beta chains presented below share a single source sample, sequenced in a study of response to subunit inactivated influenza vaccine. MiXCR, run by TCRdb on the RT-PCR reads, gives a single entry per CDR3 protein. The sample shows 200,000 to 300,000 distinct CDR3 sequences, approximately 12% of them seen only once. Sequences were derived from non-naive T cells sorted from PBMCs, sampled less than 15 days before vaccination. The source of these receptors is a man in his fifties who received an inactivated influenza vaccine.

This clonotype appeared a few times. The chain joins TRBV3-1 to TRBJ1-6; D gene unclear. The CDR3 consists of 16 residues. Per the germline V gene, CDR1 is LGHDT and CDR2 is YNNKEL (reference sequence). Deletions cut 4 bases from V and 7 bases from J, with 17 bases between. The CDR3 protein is CASSLSSGRENSPLHF. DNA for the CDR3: TGTGCCAGCAGCCTTTCCTCCGGGAGGGAGAATTCACCCCTCCACTTT. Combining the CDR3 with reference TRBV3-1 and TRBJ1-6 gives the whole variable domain DTAVSQTPKYLVTQMGNDKSIKCEQNLGHDTMYWYKQDSKKFLKIMFSYNNKELIINETVPNRFSPKSPDKAHLNLHINSLELGDSAVYFCASSLSSGRENSPLHFGNGTRLTVT.

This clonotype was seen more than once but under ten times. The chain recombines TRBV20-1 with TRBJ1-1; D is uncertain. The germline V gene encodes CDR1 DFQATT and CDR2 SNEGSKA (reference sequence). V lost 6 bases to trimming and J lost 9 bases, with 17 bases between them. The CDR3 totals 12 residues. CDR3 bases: TGCAGTGCGCGCCCTAGCCCCTTTAAAGCTTTCTTT. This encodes CSARPSPFKAFF.

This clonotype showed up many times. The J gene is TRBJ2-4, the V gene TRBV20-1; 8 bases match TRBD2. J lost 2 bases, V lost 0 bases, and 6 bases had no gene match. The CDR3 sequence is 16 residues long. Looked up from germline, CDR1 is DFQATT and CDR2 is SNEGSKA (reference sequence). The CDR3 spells CSARDIRGGTKNIQYF. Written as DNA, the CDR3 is TGCAGTGCTAGAGATATACGCGGGGGGACCAAAAACATTCAGTACTTC.

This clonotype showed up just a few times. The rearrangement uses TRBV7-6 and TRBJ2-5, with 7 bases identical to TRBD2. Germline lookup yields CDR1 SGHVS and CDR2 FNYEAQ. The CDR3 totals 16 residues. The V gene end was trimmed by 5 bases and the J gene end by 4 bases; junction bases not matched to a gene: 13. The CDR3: CASSPIRGEFPETQYF. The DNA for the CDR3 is TGTGCCAGCAGCCCCATTCGGGGGGAGTTTCCAGAGACCCAGTACTTC.

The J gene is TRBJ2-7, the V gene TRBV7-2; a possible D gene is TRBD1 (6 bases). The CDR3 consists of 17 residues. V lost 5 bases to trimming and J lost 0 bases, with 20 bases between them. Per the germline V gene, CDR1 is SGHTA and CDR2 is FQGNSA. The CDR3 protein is CASSPVGTGQSSYEQYF. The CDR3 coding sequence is TGTGCCAGCAGCCCCGTCGGGACGGGACAAAGCTCCTACGAGCAGTACTTC.

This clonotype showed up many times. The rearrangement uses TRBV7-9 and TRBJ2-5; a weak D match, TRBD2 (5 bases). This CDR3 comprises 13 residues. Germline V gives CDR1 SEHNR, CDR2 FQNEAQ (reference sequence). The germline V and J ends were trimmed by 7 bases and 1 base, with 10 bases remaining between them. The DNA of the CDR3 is TGTGCCAGCAACTACGGGGTCCAAGAGACCCAGTACTTC. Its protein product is CASNYGVQETQYF.

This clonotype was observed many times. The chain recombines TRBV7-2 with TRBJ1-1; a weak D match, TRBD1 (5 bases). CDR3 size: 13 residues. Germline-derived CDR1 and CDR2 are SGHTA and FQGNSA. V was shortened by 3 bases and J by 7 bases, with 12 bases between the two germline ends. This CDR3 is CASSFGARGEAFF. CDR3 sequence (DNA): TGTGCCAGCAGCTTTGGGGCTCGGGGTGAAGCTTTCTTT.

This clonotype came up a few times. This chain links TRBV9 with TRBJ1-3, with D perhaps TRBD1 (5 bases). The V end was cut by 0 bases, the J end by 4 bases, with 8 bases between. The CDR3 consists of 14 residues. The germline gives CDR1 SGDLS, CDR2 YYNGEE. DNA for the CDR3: TGTGCCAGCAGCGTAGACGGGGCCGGAAACACCATATATTTT. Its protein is CASSVDGAGNTIYF. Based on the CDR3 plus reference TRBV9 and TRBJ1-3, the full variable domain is DSGVTQTPKHLITATGQRVTLRCSPRSGDLSVYWYQQSLDQGLQFLIQYYNGEERAKGNILERFSAQQFPDLHSELNLSSLELGDSALYFCASSVDGAGNTIYFGEGSWLTVV.

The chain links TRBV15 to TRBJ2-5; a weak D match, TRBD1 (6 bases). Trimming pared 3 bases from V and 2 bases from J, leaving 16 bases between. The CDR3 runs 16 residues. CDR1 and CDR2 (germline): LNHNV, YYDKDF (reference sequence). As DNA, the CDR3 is TGTGCCACCAGCAGCCCCAGGGGAGCGAGACAAGAGACCCAGTACTTC. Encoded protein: CATSSPRGARQETQYF.

The CDR3 here is CASSQEQGYQETQYF. In DNA, the CDR3 is TGTGCCAGCAGCCAAGAACAGGGGTACCAAGAGACCCAGTACTTC. The V and J genes are TRBV4-2 and TRBJ2-5; 7 positions match TRBD1. Per germline, CDR1 LGHNA and CDR2 YNFKEQ. This CDR3 region has 15 residues. The J segment lost 0 bases and the V segment lost 0 bases, leaving 1 base of the junction unmatched.

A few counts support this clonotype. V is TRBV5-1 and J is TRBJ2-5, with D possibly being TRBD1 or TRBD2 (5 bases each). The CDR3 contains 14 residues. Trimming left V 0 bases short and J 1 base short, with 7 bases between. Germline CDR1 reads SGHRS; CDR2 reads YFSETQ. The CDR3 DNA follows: TGCGCCAGCAGCTTGGCCGGGGCCCAAGAGACCCAGTACTTC. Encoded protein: CASSLAGAQETQYF.

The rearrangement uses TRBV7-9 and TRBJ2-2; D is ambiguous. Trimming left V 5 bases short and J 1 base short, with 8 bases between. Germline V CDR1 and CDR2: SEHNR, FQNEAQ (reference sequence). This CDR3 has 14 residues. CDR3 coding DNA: TGTGCCAGCAGCCCGAAGATGAACACCGGGGAGCTGTTTTTT. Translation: CASSPKMNTGELFF.

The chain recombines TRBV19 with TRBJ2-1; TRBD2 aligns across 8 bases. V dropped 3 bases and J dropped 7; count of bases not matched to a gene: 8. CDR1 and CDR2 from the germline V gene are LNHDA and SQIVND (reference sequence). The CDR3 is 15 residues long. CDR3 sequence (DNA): TGTGCCAGTAGTATCCCGGGACTAGGGAGAAATGAGCAGTTCTTC. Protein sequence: CASSIPGLGRNEQFF.

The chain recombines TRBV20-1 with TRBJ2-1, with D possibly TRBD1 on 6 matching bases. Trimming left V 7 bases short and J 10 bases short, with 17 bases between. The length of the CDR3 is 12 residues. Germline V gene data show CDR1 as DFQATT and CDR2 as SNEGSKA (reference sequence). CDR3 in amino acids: CSVRQGRTEQFF. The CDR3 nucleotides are TGCAGTGTACGGCAGGGGCGTACCGAGCAGTTCTTC.

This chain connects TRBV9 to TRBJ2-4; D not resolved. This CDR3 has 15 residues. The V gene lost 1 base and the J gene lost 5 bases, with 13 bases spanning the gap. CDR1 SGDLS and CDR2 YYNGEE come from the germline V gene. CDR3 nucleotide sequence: TGTGCCAGCAGCGTACATGCTACGACTGAAAACATTCAGTACTTC. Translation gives CASSVHATTENIQYF.

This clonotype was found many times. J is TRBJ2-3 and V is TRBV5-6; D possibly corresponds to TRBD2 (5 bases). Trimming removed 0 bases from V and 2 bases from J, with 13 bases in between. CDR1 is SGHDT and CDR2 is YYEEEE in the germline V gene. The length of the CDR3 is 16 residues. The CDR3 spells CASSLDSAVLTDTQYF. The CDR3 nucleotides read TGTGCCAGCAGCTTGGATAGCGCCGTCCTCACAGATACGCAGTATTTT. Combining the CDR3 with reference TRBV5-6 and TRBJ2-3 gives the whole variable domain DAGVTQSPTHLIKTRGQQVTLRCSPKSGHDTVSWYQQALGQGPQFIFQYYEEEERQRGNFPDRFSGHQFPNYSSELNVNALLLGDSALYLCASSLDSAVLTDTQYFGPGTRLTVL.

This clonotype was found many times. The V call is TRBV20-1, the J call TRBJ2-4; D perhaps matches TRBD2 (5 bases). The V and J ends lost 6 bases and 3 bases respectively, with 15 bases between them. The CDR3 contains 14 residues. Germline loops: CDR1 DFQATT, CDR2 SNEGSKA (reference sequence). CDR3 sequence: CSARDGSGKNIQYF. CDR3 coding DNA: TGCAGTGCCCGGGATGGTTCAGGCAAAAACATTCAGTACTTC.

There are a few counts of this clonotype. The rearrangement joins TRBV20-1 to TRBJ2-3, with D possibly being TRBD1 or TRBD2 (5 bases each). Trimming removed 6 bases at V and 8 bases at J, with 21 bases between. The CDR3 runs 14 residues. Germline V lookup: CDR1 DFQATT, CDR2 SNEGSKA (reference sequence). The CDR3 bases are TGCAGTGCCGTACCGGGGCTTACGGTCCGTACGCAGTATTTT. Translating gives CSAVPGLTVRTQYF.

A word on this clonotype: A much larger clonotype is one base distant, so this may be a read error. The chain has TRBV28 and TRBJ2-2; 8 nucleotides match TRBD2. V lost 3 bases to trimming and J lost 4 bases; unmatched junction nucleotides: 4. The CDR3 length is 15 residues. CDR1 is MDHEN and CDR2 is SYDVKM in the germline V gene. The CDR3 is CASSFPRGGTGELFF. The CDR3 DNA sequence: TGTGCCAGCAGTTTCCCTCGGGGGGGCACCGGGGAGCTGTTTTTT.

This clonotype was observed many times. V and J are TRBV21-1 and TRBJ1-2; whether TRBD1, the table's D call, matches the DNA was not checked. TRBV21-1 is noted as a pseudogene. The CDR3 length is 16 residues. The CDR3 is CASSKMGAQGNYGYTF. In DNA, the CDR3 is TGTGCCAGCAGCAAGATGGGGGCTCAAGGGAACTATGGCTACACCTTC.

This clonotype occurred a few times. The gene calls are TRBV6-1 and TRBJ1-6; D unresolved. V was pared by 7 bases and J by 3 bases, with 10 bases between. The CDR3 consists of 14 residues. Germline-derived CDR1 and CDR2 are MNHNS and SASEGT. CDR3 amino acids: CASTEYGYNSPLHF. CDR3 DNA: TGTGCCAGCACAGAATACGGCTATAATTCACCCCTCCACTTT.

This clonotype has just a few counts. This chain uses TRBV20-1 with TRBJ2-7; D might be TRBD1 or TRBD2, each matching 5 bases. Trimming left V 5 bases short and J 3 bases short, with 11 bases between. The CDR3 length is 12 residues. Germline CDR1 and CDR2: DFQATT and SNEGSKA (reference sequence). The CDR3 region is CSAARGGYEQYF. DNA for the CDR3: TGCAGTGCTGCGAGGGGCGGCTACGAGCAGTACTTC.

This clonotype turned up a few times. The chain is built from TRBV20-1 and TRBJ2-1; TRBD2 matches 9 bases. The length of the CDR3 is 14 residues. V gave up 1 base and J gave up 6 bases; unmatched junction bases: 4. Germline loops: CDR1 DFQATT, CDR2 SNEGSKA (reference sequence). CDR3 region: CSARGAGGLNEQFF. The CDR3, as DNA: TGCAGTGCTAGAGGAGCGGGAGGTCTCAATGAGCAGTTCTTC.

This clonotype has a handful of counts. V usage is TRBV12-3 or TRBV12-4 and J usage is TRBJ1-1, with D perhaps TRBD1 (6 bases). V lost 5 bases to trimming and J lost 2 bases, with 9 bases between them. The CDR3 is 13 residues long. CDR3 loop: CASSQQGNTEAFF. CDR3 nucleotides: TGTGCCAGCAGTCAACAGGGAAACACTGAAGCTTTCTTT.

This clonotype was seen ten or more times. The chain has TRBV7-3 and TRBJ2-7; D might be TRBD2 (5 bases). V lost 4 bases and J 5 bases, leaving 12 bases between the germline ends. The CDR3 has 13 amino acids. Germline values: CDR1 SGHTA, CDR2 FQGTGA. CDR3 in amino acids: CASSSGLNNEQYF. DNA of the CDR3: TGTGCCAGCAGCTCAGGACTGAATAACGAGCAGTACTTC.

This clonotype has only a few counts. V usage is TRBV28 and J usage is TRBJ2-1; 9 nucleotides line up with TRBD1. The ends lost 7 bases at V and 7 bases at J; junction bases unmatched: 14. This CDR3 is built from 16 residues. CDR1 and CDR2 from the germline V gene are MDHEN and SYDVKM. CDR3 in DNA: TGTGCCAGCACGAGCTCCGGGACAGGGCTGATTAATGAGCAGTTCTTC. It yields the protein CASTSSGTGLINEQFF.

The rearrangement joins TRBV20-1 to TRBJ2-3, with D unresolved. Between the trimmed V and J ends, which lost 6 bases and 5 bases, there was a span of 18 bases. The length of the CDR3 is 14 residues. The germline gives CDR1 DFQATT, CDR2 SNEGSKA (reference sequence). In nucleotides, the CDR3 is TGCAGTGCACCTACTCATTCGACGATAGATACGCAGTATTTT. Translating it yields CSAPTHSTIDTQYF.

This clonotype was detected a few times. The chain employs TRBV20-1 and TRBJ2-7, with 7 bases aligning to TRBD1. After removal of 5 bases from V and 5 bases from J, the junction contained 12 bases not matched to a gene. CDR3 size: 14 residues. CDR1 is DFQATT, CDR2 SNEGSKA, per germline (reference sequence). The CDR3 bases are TGCAGTGCTGGGGCCGGGACAGTCGGTGACGAGCAGTACTTC. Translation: CSAGAGTVGDEQYF.